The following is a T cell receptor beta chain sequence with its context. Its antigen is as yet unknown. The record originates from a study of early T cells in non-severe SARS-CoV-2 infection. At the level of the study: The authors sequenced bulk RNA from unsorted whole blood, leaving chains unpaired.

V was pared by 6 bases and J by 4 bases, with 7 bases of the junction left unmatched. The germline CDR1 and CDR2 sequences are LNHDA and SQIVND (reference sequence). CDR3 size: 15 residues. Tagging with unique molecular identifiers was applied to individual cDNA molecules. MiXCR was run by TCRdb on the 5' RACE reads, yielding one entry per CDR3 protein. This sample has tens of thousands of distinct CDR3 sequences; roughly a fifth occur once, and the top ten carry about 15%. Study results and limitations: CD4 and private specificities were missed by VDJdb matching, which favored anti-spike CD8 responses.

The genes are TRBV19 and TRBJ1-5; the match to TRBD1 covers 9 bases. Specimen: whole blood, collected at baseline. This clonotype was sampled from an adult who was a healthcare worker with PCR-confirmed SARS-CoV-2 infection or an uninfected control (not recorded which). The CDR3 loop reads CASSYSDRGNQPQHF. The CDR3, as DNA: TGTGCCAGTAGCTATTCGGACAGGGGAAATCAGCCCCAGCATTTT.